The 7 T cell receptor beta chains given below trace back to one sample, sequenced in a study of shared clonotypes between healthy human individuals. Here immunoSEQ multiplex PCR was the method, and the copy in TCRdb shows in-frame clones only, minus some. This repertoire shows some 240,000 clones, over 60% found once; its top ten account for around 10%. The specimen sequenced was memory CD4+ T cells sorted from blood. Noted subset: CD45RA-negative fraction. The source of these receptors is a young man in good health.

This clone appeared many times. The CDR3 here is CASSFFRIPGTVGSNQPQHF. The CDR3 nucleotides are TGTGCCAGCAGTTTCTTCCGAATACCCGGGACAGTGGGGAGCAATCAGCCCCAGCATTTT. The V call is TRBV28, the J call TRBJ1-5; 7 bases align to TRBD1. The CDR3 contains 20 residues. CDR1 and CDR2 (germline): MDHEN, SYDVKM. Trimming removed 3 bases from V and 1 base from J; junction bases left unmatched: 18.

The chain uses TRBV5-1 and TRBJ2-5; 15 nucleotides align to TRBD2. V lost 4 bases to trimming and J lost 5 bases; unmatched junction nucleotides: 6. CDR1 is SGHRS and CDR2 is YFSETQ in the germline V gene. The CDR3 length is 16 residues. For the CDR3, the DNA is TGCGCCAGCAGCCCTGGACTAGCGGGAGGGGTGGAGACCCAGTACTTC. Its translation: CASSPGLAGGVETQYF.

This clone has only a few counts. The rearrangement uses TRBV10-3 and TRBJ2-3; a possible D gene is TRBD1 (5 bases). V dropped 8 bases and J dropped 1 base, with 13 bases sitting between them. In germline, CDR1 is ENHRY, CDR2 SYGVKD. The length of the CDR3 is 14 residues. CDR3 residues: CAIRQRLGTDTQYF. CDR3 nucleotide sequence: TGTGCCATCCGACAGAGGCTCGGCACAGATACGCAGTATTTT.

J is TRBJ1-1 and V is TRBV18, with D uncertain. From germline, CDR1 is KGHSH and CDR2 LQKENI. The CDR3 totals 14 residues. V lost 4 bases and J lost 6, with 15 bases in between. The DNA for the CDR3 is TGTGCCAGCTCACGCGAGAGGGAACTGGCTGAAGCTTTCTTT. As protein: CASSRERELAEAFF.

V gene TRBV7-4 combines with J gene TRBJ2-3, with D possibly TRBD1 on 5 matching bases. This CDR3 has 15 residues. The V gene's germline CDR1 is SGHVT and CDR2 SQSDAQ. V dropped 8 bases and J dropped 1 base, with 16 bases sitting between them. As DNA, the CDR3 is TGTGCCAGCCAAAGGGGCTCTTCCCGCACAGATACGCAGTATTTT. Protein sequence: CASQRGSSRTDTQYF.

Comments on this clone: The identical CDR3 is also encoded by other nucleotide sequences in the sample. V is TRBV9 and J is TRBJ2-5; D possibly corresponds to TRBD2 (7 bases). Germline V gene sequence: CDR1 SGDLS, CDR2 YYNGEE. The V end was cut by 3 bases, the J end by 5 bases, with 20 bases between. The CDR3 covers 16 residues. CDR3 region: CASSGFRAGAGETQYF. CDR3 coding DNA: TGTGCCAGCAGCGGATTTAGGGCGGGGGCGGGGGAGACCCAGTACTTC.

The chain joins TRBV6-6 to TRBJ2-7; either TRBD1 or TRBD2 may supply D (5 bases each). This CDR3 spans 14 amino acids. Germline lookup yields CDR1 MNHNY and CDR2 SVGAGI (reference sequence). Trimming left V 1 base short and J 0 bases short, with 7 bases between. CDR3 DNA: TGTGCCAGCAGTTACTTGGGGGACTCCTACGAGCAGTACTTC. Residues: CASSYLGDSYEQYF.